Below, 17 T cell receptor beta chains from the same sample are listed, as sequenced in a study of T cells in Graves' hyperthyroidism and ophthalmopathy. What was amplified from RNA transcripts were TCR beta CDR3 regions. Carried out on the TCR CDR3, a first-round RT-PCR used the HTBI primer set. Via MiXCR, TCRdb re-called the multiplex PCR reads, giving one row per CDR3 protein. The sample has 350,000 or so distinct CDR3 sequences, roughly 17% seen once; the top ten hold 30% to 35%. The sample was blood. The receptors derive from a woman in her twenties or thirties with Graves' hyperthyroidism that later progressed to Graves' ophthalmopathy.

This clonotype was detected a few times. The rearrangement uses TRBV30 and TRBJ2-2; D uncertain. The CDR3 consists of 12 residues. Germline assignment: CDR1 GTSNPN and CDR2 SVGIG (reference sequence). The V and J ends lost 3 bases and 6 bases respectively, with 8 bases between them. In nucleotides, the CDR3 is TGTGCCTGGAGACCCCCGCCCGGGGAGCTGTTTTTT. It codes for CAWRPPPGELFF.

J is TRBJ2-7 and V is TRBV18, with D possibly matching TRBD1 (6 bases). The germline gives CDR1 KGHSH, CDR2 LQKENI. V was trimmed by 1 base and J by 5 bases, leaving 15 bases between them. The CDR3 has 15 amino acids. In DNA form, the CDR3 reads TGTGCCAGCTCACCACTCGAGGGGGTAGTGGACGAGCAGTACTTC. As protein: CASSPLEGVVDEQYF.

This clonotype was detected many times. The chain uses TRBV5-1 and TRBJ2-3; D possibly corresponds to TRBD1 (5 bases). CDR1 SGHRS and CDR2 YFSETQ come from the germline V gene. V lost 4 bases to trimming and J lost 4 bases, with 16 bases between them. This CDR3 contains 15 residues. This chain's CDR3 is CASSPRAGSSDTQYF. The CDR3 coding sequence is TGCGCCAGCAGCCCCCGGGCAGGGTCATCAGATACGCAGTATTTT.

This clonotype was recorded many times. The CDR3 bases are TGCGCCAGCAGCTTGGTAGCGGGAGGCTACAATGAGCAGTTCTTC. The encoded protein is CASSLVAGGYNEQFF. V usage is TRBV5-1 and J usage is TRBJ2-1; 10 bases are shared with TRBD2. CDR3 length: 15 residues. Germline V lookup: CDR1 SGHRS, CDR2 YFSETQ. With 0 bases clipped from V and 3 bases from J, the junction kept 0 bases outside the gene matches.

This clonotype was recorded at least ten times. The chain carries TRBV27 and TRBJ2-3; D possibly corresponds to TRBD1 (6 bases). This CDR3 region has 16 residues. Trimming left V 6 bases short and J 3 bases short, with 19 bases between. Germline loops: CDR1 MNHEY, CDR2 SMNVEV (reference sequence). CDR3 sequence: CASSPRQALRTDTQYF. The DNA of the CDR3 is TGTGCCAGCAGCCCGCGACAGGCGCTAAGGACAGATACGCAGTATTTT.

This clonotype was seen ten or more times. This chain links TRBV4-1 with TRBJ2-1; D call uncertain. The V end was cut by 2 bases, the J end by 0 bases, with 14 bases between. The CDR3 sequence is 17 residues long. CDR1 and CDR2 from the germline V gene are MGHRA and YSYEKL. CDR3 DNA: TGCGCCAGCAGCCAATTCGCTTGGCAGAGCTCCTACAATGAGCAGTTCTTC. It yields the protein CASSQFAWQSSYNEQFF.

This clonotype was seen at least ten times. The rearrangement uses TRBV30 and TRBJ1-6; 9 positions match TRBD1. This CDR3 contains 14 residues. Germline loops: CDR1 GTSNPN, CDR2 SVGIG (reference sequence). J lost 4 bases, V lost 5 bases, and 3 bases had no gene match. CDR3 in amino acids: CAWDRGAYNSPLHF. Written as DNA, the CDR3 is TGTGCCTGGGACAGGGGGGCTTATAATTCACCCCTCCACTTT.

In this sample, this clonotype turned up many times. This chain connects TRBV7-9 to TRBJ1-1; D gene ambiguous. V lost 1 base to trimming and J lost 7 bases, with 7 bases between them. Per the germline V gene, CDR1 is SEHNR and CDR2 is FQNEAQ (reference sequence). The CDR3 spans 12 residues. This CDR3 is CASSLVEHEAFF. CDR3 DNA: TGTGCCAGCAGCTTAGTGGAGCATGAAGCTTTCTTT. Variable domain in full (rest from reference TRBV7-9 and TRBJ1-1): DTGVSQNPRHKITKRGQNVTFRCDPISEHNRLYWYRQTLGQGPEFLTYFQNEAQLEKSRLLSDRFSAERPKGSFSTLEIQRTEQGDSAMYLCASSLVEHEAFFGQGTRLTVV.

DNA of the CDR3: TGTGCCAGCAGCCAATCGGAGCGGTTTCACGAGCAGTACTTC. This gives the protein CASSQSERFHEQYF. The V and J genes are TRBV14 and TRBJ2-7; D might be TRBD2 (5 bases). From germline, CDR1 is SGHDN and CDR2 FVKESK. This CDR3 has 14 residues. The V end lost 2 bases, the J end lost 5 bases, and 13 bases lay between the germline ends.

The chain employs TRBV4-2 and TRBJ1-5, with 7 bases that match TRBD1. The V segment lost 1 base and the J segment 4 bases; nucleotides outside the gene matches: 4. The germline CDR1 and CDR2 sequences are LGHNA and YNFKEQ. The CDR3 contains 15 residues. In DNA, the CDR3 is TGTGCCAGCAGCCAAGCGGGACAGCCGAATCAGCCCCAGCATTTT. This encodes CASSQAGQPNQPQHF.

In this sample, this clonotype turned up many times. V and J are TRBV12-3 or TRBV12-4 and TRBJ1-2; D is unresolved. Trimming removed 7 bases from V and 0 bases from J, with 15 bases in between. The CDR3 totals 15 residues. In DNA form, the CDR3 reads TGTGCCAGCACTTGTTCCTGTGGGGCTAACTATGGCTACACCTTC. Its protein is CASTCSCGANYGYTF.

In its sample, this clonotype was seen many times. The J gene is TRBJ2-5, the V gene TRBV20-1; 7 bases fit TRBD2. The CDR3 is 14 amino acids. Germline V CDR1 and CDR2: DFQATT, SNEGSKA (reference sequence). The junction had 6 bases not matched to a gene; V was cut back by 3 bases and J by 2 bases. CDR3 in amino acids: CSASLADIQETQYF. CDR3 DNA: TGCAGTGCTAGTCTAGCGGACATACAAGAGACCCAGTACTTC.

This clonotype was observed at least ten times. J is TRBJ2-3 and V is TRBV9, with D possibly being TRBD2 (5 bases). CDR1 is SGDLS and CDR2 is YYNGEE in the germline V gene. Deletions cut 1 base from V and 5 bases from J, with 8 bases between. The CDR3 has 13 residues. The CDR3 loop reads CASSVPGVDTQYF. In DNA, the CDR3 is TGTGCCAGCAGCGTACCCGGGGTAGATACGCAGTATTTT. Full variable domain (outside the CDR3, taken from reference TRBV9 and TRBJ2-3): DSGVTQTPKHLITATGQRVTLRCSPRSGDLSVYWYQQSLDQGLQFLIQYYNGEERAKGNILERFSAQQFPDLHSELNLSSLELGDSALYFCASSVPGVDTQYFGPGTRLTVL.

V is TRBV5-1 and J is TRBJ1-4; possibly TRBD1 for D (5 bases). Germline loops: CDR1 SGHRS, CDR2 YFSETQ. V lost 0 bases to trimming and J lost 8 bases, with 14 bases between them. The CDR3 runs to 15 residues. The CDR3 is CASSLAAGAPEKLFF. The CDR3 DNA sequence: TGCGCCAGCAGCTTGGCCGCCGGGGCGCCGGAAAAACTGTTTTTT.

This clonotype was found many times. CDR3 sequence: CASRSAGQASYEQYF. The DNA for the CDR3 is TGTGCCAGCAGGTCAGCGGGACAGGCATCCTACGAGCAGTACTTC. The gene calls are TRBV28 and TRBJ2-7; tentatively, D is TRBD1 (8 bases). V was trimmed by 6 bases and J by 1 base, leaving 16 bases between them. The CDR3 has 15 residues. Germline V CDR1 and CDR2: MDHEN, SYDVKM.

The sample holds many counts of this clonotype. The V and J genes are TRBV29-1 and TRBJ1-6, with D tentatively TRBD1 (6 bases). This CDR3 has 19 residues. The germline gives CDR1 SQVTM, CDR2 ANQGSEA. With 4 bases removed from V and 7 bases from J, the gap between germline ends came to 29 bases. The CDR3 DNA reads TGCAGCGTTGTAAGGGGTAATGGGACACAATCGACACCAAATTCACCCCTCCACTTT. Its protein is CSVVRGNGTQSTPNSPLHF.

This clonotype was detected a few times. V and J are TRBV3-1 and TRBJ1-2; D remains unclear. V lost 0 bases, J lost 8 bases, and 19 bases lay in between. Germline loops: CDR1 LGHDT, CDR2 YNNKEL (reference sequence). The CDR3 consists of 16 residues. The CDR3 here is CASSQDLSGAGLGYTF. The CDR3 coding sequence is TGTGCCAGCAGCCAAGACCTCTCGGGCGCCGGGCTAGGCTACACCTTC.